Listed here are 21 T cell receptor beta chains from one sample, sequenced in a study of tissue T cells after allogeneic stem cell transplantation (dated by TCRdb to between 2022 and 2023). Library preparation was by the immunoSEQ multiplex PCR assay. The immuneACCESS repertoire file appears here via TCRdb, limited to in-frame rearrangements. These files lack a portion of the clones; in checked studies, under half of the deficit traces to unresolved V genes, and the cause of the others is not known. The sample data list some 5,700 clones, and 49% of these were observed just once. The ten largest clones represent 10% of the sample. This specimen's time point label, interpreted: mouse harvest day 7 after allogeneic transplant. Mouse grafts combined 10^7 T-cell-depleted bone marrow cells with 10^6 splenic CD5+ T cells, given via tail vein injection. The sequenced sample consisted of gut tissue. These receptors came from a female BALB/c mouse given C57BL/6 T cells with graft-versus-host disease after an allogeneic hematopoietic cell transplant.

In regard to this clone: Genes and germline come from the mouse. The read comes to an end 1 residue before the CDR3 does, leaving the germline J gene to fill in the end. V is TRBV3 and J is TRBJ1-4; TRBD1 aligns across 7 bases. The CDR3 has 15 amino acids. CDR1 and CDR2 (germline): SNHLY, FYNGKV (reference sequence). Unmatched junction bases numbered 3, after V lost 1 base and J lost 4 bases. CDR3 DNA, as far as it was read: TGTGCCAGCAGCTTAGGGGCAGGGGGCAACGAAAGATTATTT. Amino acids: CASSLGAGGNERLF. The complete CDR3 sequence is CASSLGAGGNERLFF.

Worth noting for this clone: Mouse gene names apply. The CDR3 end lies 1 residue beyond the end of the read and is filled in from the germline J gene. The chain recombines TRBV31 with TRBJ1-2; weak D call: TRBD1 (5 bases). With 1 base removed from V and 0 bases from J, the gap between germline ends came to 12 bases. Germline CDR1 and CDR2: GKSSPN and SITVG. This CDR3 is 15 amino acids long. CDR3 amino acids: CAWSPLGTANSDYTF. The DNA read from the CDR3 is TGTGCCTGGAGTCCCCTAGGGACCGCAAACTCCGACTACACC.

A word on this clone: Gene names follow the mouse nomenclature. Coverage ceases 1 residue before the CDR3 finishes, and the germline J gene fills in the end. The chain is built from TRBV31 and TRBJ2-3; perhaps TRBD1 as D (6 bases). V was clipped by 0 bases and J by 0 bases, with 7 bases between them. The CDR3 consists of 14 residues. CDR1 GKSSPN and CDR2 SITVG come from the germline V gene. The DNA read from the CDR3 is TGTGCCTGGAGTCTAGGGGGTAGTGCAGAAACGCTGTAT. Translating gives CAWSLGGSAETLY. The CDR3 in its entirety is CAWSLGGSAETLYF.

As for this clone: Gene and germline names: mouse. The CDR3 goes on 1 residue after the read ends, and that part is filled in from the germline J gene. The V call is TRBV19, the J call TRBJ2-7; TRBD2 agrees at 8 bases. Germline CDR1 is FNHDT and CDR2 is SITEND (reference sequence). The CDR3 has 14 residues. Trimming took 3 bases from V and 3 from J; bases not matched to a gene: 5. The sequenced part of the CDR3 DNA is TGTGCCAGCAGTACCCCCTGGGGGGTCTATGAACAGTAC. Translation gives CASSTPWGVYEQY. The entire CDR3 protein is CASSTPWGVYEQYF.

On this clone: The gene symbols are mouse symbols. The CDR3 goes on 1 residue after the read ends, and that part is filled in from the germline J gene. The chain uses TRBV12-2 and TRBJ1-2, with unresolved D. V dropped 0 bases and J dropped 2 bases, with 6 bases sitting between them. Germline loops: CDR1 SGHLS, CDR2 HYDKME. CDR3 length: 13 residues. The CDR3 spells CASSLGQNSDYTF. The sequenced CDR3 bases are TGTGCCAGCTCTCTCGGGCAGAACTCCGACTACACC.

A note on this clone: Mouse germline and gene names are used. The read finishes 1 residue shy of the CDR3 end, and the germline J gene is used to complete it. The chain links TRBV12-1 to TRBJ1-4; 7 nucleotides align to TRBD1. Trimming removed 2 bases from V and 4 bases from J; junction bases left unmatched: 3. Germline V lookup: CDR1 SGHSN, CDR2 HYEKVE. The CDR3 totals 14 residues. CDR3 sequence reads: CASSPTGLNERLFF. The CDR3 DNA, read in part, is TGTGCCAGCTCTCCGACAGGGCTCAACGAAAGATTATTT.

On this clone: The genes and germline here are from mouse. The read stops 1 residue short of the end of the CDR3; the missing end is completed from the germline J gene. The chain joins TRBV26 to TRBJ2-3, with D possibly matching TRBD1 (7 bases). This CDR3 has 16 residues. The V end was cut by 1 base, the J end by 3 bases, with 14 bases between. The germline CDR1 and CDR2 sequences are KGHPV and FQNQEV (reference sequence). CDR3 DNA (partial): TGTGCCAGCAGTCTGTTAGGGGGCGCCAGGGCAGAAACGCTGTAT. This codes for CASSLLGGARAETLY. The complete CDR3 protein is CASSLLGGARAETLYF.

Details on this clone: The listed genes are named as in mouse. The part of the CDR3 DNA that was read is TGTGCCAGCTCTCGGGACTGGGGGAGTCAAAACACCTTGTAC. This encodes CASSRDWGSQNTLY. From start to end, the CDR3 is CASSRDWGSQNTLYF. The rearrangement joins TRBV12-1 to TRBJ2-4; 11 positions match TRBD2. Read coverage stops 1 residue before the CDR3 terminus; the germline J gene supplies the remainder. The CDR3 spans 15 residues. Germline loops: CDR1 SGHSN, CDR2 HYEKVE. Trimming took 2 bases from V and 0 from J; bases not matched to a gene: 0.

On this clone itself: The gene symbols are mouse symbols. The CDR3 region is CASSLRPNTEVFF. The sequenced part of the CDR3 DNA is TGTGCCAGCAGCTTACGCCCGAACACAGAAGTCTTC. The chain employs TRBV3 and TRBJ1-1; D unclear. With the read ending 1 residue before the CDR3 end, the germline J gene is used to fill in that end. V dropped 2 bases and J dropped 1 base, with 5 bases sitting between them. Germline V lookup: CDR1 SNHLY, CDR2 FYNGKV (reference sequence). The CDR3 covers 13 residues.

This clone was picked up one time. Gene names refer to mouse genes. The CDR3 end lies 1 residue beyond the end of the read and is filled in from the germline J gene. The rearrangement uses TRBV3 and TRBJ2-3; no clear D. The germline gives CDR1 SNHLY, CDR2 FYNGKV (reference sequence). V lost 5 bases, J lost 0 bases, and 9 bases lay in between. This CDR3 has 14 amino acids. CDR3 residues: CASSPWNSAETLYF. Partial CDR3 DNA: TGTGCCAGCAGCCCCTGGAATAGTGCAGAAACGCTGTAT.

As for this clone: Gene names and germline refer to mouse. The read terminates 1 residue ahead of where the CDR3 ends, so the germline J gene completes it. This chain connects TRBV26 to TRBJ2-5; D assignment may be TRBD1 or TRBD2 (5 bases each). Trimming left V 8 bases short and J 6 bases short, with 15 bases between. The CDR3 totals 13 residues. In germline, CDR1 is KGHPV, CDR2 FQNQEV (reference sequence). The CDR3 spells CASVRDRKDTQYF. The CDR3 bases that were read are TGTGCCAGCGTCCGGGACCGGAAGGACACCCAGTAC.

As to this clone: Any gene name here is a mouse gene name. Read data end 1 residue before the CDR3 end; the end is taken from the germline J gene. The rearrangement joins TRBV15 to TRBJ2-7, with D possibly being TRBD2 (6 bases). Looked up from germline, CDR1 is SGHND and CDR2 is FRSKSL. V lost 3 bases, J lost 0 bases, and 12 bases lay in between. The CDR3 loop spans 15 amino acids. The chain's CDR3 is CASSFWGPSSYEQYF. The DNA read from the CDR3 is TGTGCCAGCAGTTTCTGGGGCCCAAGCTCCTATGAACAGTAC.

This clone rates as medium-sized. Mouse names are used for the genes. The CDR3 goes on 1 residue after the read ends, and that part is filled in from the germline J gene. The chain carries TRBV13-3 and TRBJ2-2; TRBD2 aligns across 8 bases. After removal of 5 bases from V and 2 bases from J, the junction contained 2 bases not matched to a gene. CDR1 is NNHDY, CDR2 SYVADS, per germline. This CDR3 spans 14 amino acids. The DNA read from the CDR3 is TGTGCCAGCAGCTGGGGGGCTAACACCGGGCAGCTCTAC. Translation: CASSWGANTGQLY. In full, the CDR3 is CASSWGANTGQLYF.

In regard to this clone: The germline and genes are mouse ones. The CDR3 loop reads CASKDWGGNTQYF. The covered CDR3 bases are TGTGCCAGCAAGGACTGGGGGGGAAACACCCAGTAC. This chain uses TRBV13-3 with TRBJ2-5, with 12 nucleotides matching TRBD2. The read finishes 1 residue shy of the CDR3 end, and the germline J gene is used to complete it. V was clipped by 6 bases and J by 7 bases; unmatched bases: 3. The germline V gene has CDR1 NNHDY and CDR2 SYVADS. The length of the CDR3 is 13 residues. The full variable domain, completed using reference TRBV13-3 and TRBJ2-5, is EAAVTQSPRSKVAVTGGKVTLSCHQTNNHDYMYWYRQDTGHGLRLIHYSYVADSTEKGDIPDGYKASRPSQENFSLILELASLSQTAVYFCASKDWGGNTQYFGPGTRLLVL.

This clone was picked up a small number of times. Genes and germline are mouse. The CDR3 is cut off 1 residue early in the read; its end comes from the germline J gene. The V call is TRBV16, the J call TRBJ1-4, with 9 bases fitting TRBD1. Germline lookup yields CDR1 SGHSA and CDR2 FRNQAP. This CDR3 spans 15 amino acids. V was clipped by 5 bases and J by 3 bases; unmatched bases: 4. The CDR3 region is CASSIRDRANERLFF. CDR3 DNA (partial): TGTGCAAGCAGCATCCGGGACAGGGCCAACGAAAGATTATTT.

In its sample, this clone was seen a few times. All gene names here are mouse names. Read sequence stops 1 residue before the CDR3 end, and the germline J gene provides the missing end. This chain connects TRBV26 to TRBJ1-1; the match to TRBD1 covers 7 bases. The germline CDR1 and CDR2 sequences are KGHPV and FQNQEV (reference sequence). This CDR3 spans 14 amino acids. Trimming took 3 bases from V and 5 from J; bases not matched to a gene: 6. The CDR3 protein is CASSLLGGATEVFF. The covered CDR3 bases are TGTGCCAGCAGTCTCTTAGGGGGCGCGACAGAAGTCTTC. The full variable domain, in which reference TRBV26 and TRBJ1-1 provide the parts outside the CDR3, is NSKVIQTPRYLVKGQGQKAKMRCIPEKGHPVVFWYQQNKNNEFKFLINFQNQEVLQQIDMTEKRFSAECPSNSPCSLEIQSSEAGDSALYLCASSLLGGATEVFFGKGTRLTVV.

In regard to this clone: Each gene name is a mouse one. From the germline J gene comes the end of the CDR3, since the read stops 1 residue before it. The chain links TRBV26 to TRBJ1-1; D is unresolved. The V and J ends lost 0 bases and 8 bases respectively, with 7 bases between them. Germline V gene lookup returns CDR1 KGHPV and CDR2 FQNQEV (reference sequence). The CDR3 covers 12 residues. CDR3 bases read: TGTGCCAGCAGTCTGTCGCTAGGGGAAGTCTTC. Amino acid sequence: CASSLSLGEVF. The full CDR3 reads CASSLSLGEVFF.

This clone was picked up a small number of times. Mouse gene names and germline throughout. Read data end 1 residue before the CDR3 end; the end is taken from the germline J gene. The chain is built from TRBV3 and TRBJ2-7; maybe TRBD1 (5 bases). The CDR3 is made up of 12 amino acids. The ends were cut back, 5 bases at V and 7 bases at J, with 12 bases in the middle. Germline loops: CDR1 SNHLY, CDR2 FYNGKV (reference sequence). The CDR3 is CASSPGSGEQYF. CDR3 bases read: TGTGCCAGCAGCCCAGGGTCCGGGGAACAGTAC.

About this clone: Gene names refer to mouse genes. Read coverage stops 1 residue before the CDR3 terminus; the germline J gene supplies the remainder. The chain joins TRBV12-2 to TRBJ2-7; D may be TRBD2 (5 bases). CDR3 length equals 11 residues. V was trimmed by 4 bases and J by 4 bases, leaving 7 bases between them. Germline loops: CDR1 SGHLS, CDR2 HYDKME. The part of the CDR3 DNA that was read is TGTGCCAGCTCCTCTGGGTATGAACAGTAC. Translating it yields CASSSGYEQY. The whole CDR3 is CASSSGYEQYF.

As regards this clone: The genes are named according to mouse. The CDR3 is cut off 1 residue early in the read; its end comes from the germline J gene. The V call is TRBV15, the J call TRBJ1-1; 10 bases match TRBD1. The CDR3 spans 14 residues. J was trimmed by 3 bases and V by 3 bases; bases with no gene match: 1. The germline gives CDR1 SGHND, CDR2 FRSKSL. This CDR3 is CASSFGTGDTEVFF. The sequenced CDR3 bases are TGTGCCAGCAGTTTTGGGACAGGGGACACAGAAGTCTTC.

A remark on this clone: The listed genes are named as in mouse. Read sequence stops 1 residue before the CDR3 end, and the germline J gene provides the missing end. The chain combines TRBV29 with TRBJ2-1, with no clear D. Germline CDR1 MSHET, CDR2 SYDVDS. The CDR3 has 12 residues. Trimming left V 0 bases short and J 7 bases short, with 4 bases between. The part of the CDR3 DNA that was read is TGTGCTAGCAGTTTATCCGCAGCTGAGCAGTTC. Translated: CASSLSAAEQF. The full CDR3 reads CASSLSAAEQFF.